Each of the 28 T cell receptor beta chains below was sequenced from the same sample in a study of T cell responses to AZD1222 COVID-19 vaccine. Sequencing was performed with immunoSEQ multiplex PCR; in TCRdb, only in-frame clones are kept and a portion is missing. The sample lists 100,000 to 150,000 clones, more than 75% seen once, with 10% in the top ten. This specimen consisted of peripheral blood, obtained on day 0 of AZD1222 vaccination. These receptors all come from an adult in good health.

The V call is TRBV19, the J call TRBJ2-1; TRBD2 matches at 11 bases. Germline V gives CDR1 LNHDA, CDR2 SQIVND (reference sequence). The length of the CDR3 is 16 residues. V lost 3 bases to trimming and J lost 7 bases; unmatched junction nucleotides: 8. The CDR3 region has the DNA TGTGCCAGTAGTATGGATGTGACTAGCGGGATAAATGAGCAGTTCTTC. This encodes CASSMDVTSGINEQFF.

V usage is TRBV28 and J usage is TRBJ1-5, with unresolved D. Germline values: CDR1 MDHEN, CDR2 SYDVKM. V was shortened by 7 bases and J by 15 bases, with 22 bases between the two germline ends. The CDR3 is 13 amino acids. CDR3 protein: CASTRIREPAPHF. In DNA form, the CDR3 reads TGTGCCAGCACCCGAATACGGGAGCCAGCCCCGCATTTT.

This clone appeared a single time. V usage is TRBV20-1 and J usage is TRBJ2-3, with 7 positions matching TRBD2. This CDR3 contains 15 residues. V shed 3 bases, J shed 0 bases, and the junction held 6 bases outside the gene matches. CDR1 and CDR2 from the germline V gene are DFQATT and SNEGSKA (reference sequence). For the CDR3, the DNA is TGCAGTGCTAGTTACCGGGGGGTTAGCACAGATACGCAGTATTTT. Amino acid sequence: CSASYRGVSTDTQYF.

By share of the sample, this clone is medium-sized. The chain joins TRBV9 to TRBJ2-1; D perhaps matches TRBD2 (7 bases). CDR3 length equals 11 residues. Germline CDR1 is SGDLS and CDR2 is YYNGEE. The V end lost 4 bases, the J end lost 10 bases, and 9 bases lay between the germline ends. CDR3 bases: TGTGCCAGCAGCCCGGGGGGCGAGCAGTTCTTC. Protein sequence: CASSPGGEQFF.

The genes are TRBV5-1 and TRBJ1-2, with a possible D match to TRBD1 (5 bases). The CDR3 sequence is 14 residues long. The ends were cut back, 1 base at V and 6 bases at J, with 13 bases in the middle. Looked up from germline, CDR1 is SGHRS and CDR2 is YFSETQ. In DNA form, the CDR3 reads TGCGCCAGCAGCTTGATAGGGGCTGATGATGGCTACACCTTC. Translating gives CASSLIGADDGYTF.

This clone has a single count. The rearrangement uses TRBV18 and TRBJ2-5; D gene ambiguous. Trimming stripped 3 bases from V and 4 bases from J, with 15 bases between. The V gene's germline CDR1 is KGHSH and CDR2 LQKENI. The length of the CDR3 is 15 residues. DNA of the CDR3: TGTGCCAGCTCACCCCCCTTTTTTAGTGGAGAGACCCAGTACTTC. This translates into CASSPPFFSGETQYF. Looking up the rest from reference TRBV18 and TRBJ2-5 gives the full variable domain: NAGVMQNPRHLVRRRGQEARLRCSPMKGHSHVYWYRQLPEEGLKFMVYLQKENIIDESGMPKERFSAEFPKEGPSILRIQQVVRGDSAAYFCASSPPFFSGETQYFGPGTRLLVL.

The chain couples TRBV19 to TRBJ2-1, with TRBD2 identical over 13 bases. Per the germline V gene, CDR1 is LNHDA and CDR2 is SQIVND (reference sequence). Trimming took 3 bases from V and 9 from J; bases not matched to a gene: 20. The CDR3 runs to 20 residues. The CDR3 here is CASSIWYRGLAGPSSSEQFF. CDR3 coding DNA: TGTGCCAGTAGTATCTGGTACAGGGGACTAGCGGGGCCAAGCTCATCTGAGCAGTTCTTC.

The genes are TRBV7-9 and TRBJ1-5; TRBD1 matches 9 bases. After removal of 5 bases from V and 7 bases from J, the junction contained 3 bases not matched to a gene. This CDR3 comprises 13 residues. Germline CDR1 and CDR2: SEHNR and FQNEAQ (reference sequence). This CDR3 is CASSRTGDQPQHF. The CDR3 DNA follows: TGTGCCAGCAGCCGGACAGGGGACCAGCCCCAGCATTTT.

The V and J genes are TRBV18 and TRBJ2-7; D gene unclear. The V gene's germline CDR1 is KGHSH and CDR2 LQKENI. The CDR3 spans 15 residues. V was shortened by 2 bases and J by 7 bases, with 18 bases between the two germline ends. CDR3 protein: CASSPAGLASREQYF. The DNA for the CDR3 is TGTGCCAGCTCACCAGCCGGCTTAGCCTCTAGGGAGCAGTACTTC.

The chain combines TRBV5-5 with TRBJ2-3, with D possibly TRBD2 on 5 matching bases. Trimming removed 0 bases from V and 2 bases from J, with 16 bases in between. This CDR3 region has 17 residues. Germline values: CDR1 SGHKS, CDR2 YYEKEE (reference sequence). The CDR3, as DNA: TGTGCCAGCAGCTTGGCCTCAGCGGCCCTCTCCACAGATACGCAGTATTTT. The encoded protein is CASSLASAALSTDTQYF.

V and J are TRBV15 and TRBJ2-5; TRBD1 agrees at 7 bases. J lost 1 base, V lost 0 bases, and 8 bases had no gene match. This CDR3 has 17 amino acids. The germline CDR1 and CDR2 sequences are LNHNV and YYDKDF (reference sequence). Here the CDR3 reads CATSREWGRGSQETQYF. The CDR3 DNA follows: TGTGCCACCAGCAGAGAATGGGGCAGGGGGAGCCAAGAGACCCAGTACTTC.

This chain joins TRBV27 and TRBJ1-4; the match to TRBD1 covers 10 bases. CDR3 length: 14 amino acids. The germline V gene encodes CDR1 MNHEY and CDR2 SMNVEV (reference sequence). V was clipped by 7 bases and J by 8 bases; unmatched bases: 7. The CDR3: CASNRQGAPEKLFF. The CDR3 DNA is TGTGCCAGCAACCGACAGGGGGCGCCGGAAAAACTGTTTTTT. The whole variable domain, remainder taken from reference TRBV27 and TRBJ1-4, is EAQVTQNPRYLITVTGKKLTVTCSQNMNHEYMSWYRQDPGLGLRQIYYSMNVEVTDKGDVPEGYKVSRKEKRNFPLILESPSPNQTSLYFCASNRQGAPEKLFFGSGTQLSVL.

The chain recombines TRBV20-1 with TRBJ2-3; D unclear. This CDR3 is 11 amino acids long. The V end was cut by 1 base, the J end by 11 bases, with 10 bases between. Germline V gives CDR1 DFQATT, CDR2 SNEGSKA (reference sequence). In DNA, the CDR3 is TGCAGTGCTAGAGGCCCCCAGAAGCAGTATTTT. This codes for CSARGPQKQYF.

J is TRBJ1-2 and V is TRBV19; 7 positions agree with TRBD1. Germline CDR1 is LNHDA and CDR2 is SQIVND (reference sequence). The ends lost 2 bases at V and 4 bases at J; junction bases unmatched: 7. CDR3 size: 15 residues. The DNA of the CDR3 is TGTGCCAGTAGTATAATTGAGGGGGCTCGCTATGGCTACACCTTC. Translation gives CASSIIEGARYGYTF.

The chain joins TRBV9 to TRBJ2-7; 10 bases map to TRBD2. The trim removed 0 bases at V and 3 bases at J, leaving 0 bases unmatched. This CDR3 has 14 residues. The germline gives CDR1 SGDLS, CDR2 YYNGEE. The CDR3 coding sequence is TGTGCCAGCAGCGTAGCTAGCGGGGGCTACGAGCAGTACTTC. It is translated as CASSVASGGYEQYF. The entire variable domain, with the rest obtained from reference TRBV9 and TRBJ2-7, is as follows: DSGVTQTPKHLITATGQRVTLRCSPRSGDLSVYWYQQSLDQGLQFLIQYYNGEERAKGNILERFSAQQFPDLHSELNLSSLELGDSALYFCASSVASGGYEQYFGPGTRLTVT.

This clone was picked up one time. The genes are TRBV4-3 and TRBJ1-5; D ambiguous. V was cut by 0 bases and J by 7 bases, with 7 bases left in between. Per the germline V gene, CDR1 is LGHNA and CDR2 is YSLEER. The CDR3 is 13 residues long. The CDR3 protein is CASSQDRWQPQHF. CDR3 nucleotide sequence: TGCGCCAGCAGCCAAGATCGTTGGCAGCCCCAGCATTTT.

The gene calls are TRBV11-2 and TRBJ2-1; D perhaps matches TRBD1 (5 bases). Trimming removed 8 bases at V and 0 bases at J, with 17 bases between. Germline loops: CDR1 SGHAT, CDR2 FQNNGV. This CDR3 is built from 16 residues. The CDR3 reads CASCQGSHSSYNEQFF. CDR3 nucleotide sequence: TGTGCCAGCTGTCAGGGTAGTCACAGCTCCTACAATGAGCAGTTCTTC.

The chain is built from TRBV28 and TRBJ2-5; 7 nucleotides align to TRBD2. With V trimmed by 5 bases and J by 1 base, 4 bases remained unmatched. The length of the CDR3 is 14 residues. In germline, CDR1 is MDHEN, CDR2 SYDVKM. CDR3 nucleotides: TGTGCCAGCAGTATGACTAGCTTCCAAGAGACCCAGTACTTC. Translated, it gives CASSMTSFQETQYF.

There are a few counts of this clone. The chain links TRBV5-6 to TRBJ1-2, with 8 bases aligning to TRBD1. The V and J ends lost 4 bases and 8 bases, in that order; junction bases with no gene match: 10. Germline V gives CDR1 SGHDT, CDR2 YYEEEE. There are 14 residues in the CDR3. The CDR3 DNA is TGTGCCAGCAGCCTCCGCAGGGGGCTAGGGGGCTACACCTTC. Its protein is CASSLRRGLGGYTF.

The chain couples TRBV2 to TRBJ2-7; 10 bases are a match to TRBD1. V lost 4 bases and J lost 3; bases outside the gene matches: 6. The CDR3 consists of 15 residues. Germline CDR1 and CDR2: SNHLY and FYNNEI. CDR3 sequence (DNA): TGTGCCAGCAGTGTGGACAGGGGGACAGTCTACGAGCAGTACTTC. It encodes CASSVDRGTVYEQYF.

V and J are TRBV30 and TRBJ1-5, with D perhaps TRBD1 (5 bases). Germline CDR1 and CDR2: GTSNPN and SVGIG (reference sequence). Deletions cut 6 bases from V and 1 base from J, with 16 bases between. The CDR3 contains 15 residues. CDR3 residues: CACGEGLWSNQPQHF. In DNA, the CDR3 is TGTGCCTGCGGAGAGGGGCTATGGAGCAATCAGCCCCAGCATTTT.

On this clone: One junction end disagrees with the germline gene, perhaps due to a read error. This rearrangement joins TRBV9 to TRBJ2-1, with D possibly matching TRBD2 (6 bases). Germline CDR1 SGDLS, CDR2 YYNGEE. The CDR3 length is 15 residues. CDR3 in amino acids: CASSGWGDIYSEQFF. Written as DNA, the CDR3 is TGTGCCAGCAGCGGGTGGGGGGATATTTACAGTGAGCAGTTCTTC.

V usage is TRBV1 and J usage is TRBJ2-2; the table's D gene call, TRBD2, was not cross checked with the DNA. TRBV1 is tagged as a pseudogene. The CDR3 totals 17 residues. The CDR3 here is CTSTGLAGESDTGELFF. The CDR3 bases are TGCACCAGTACGGGACTAGCGGGAGAGTCGGACACCGGGGAGCTGTTTTTT.

V usage is TRBV9 and J usage is TRBJ1-4; perhaps TRBD1 as D (5 bases). The CDR3 is made up of 15 amino acids. Per the germline V gene, CDR1 is SGDLS and CDR2 is YYNGEE. Trimming left V 5 bases short and J 8 bases short, with 19 bases between. CDR3 region: CASSPGGIDREKLFF. CDR3 DNA: TGTGCCAGCAGTCCTGGGGGTATAGATCGGGAAAAACTGTTTTTT.

This clone was seen a handful of times. The chain employs TRBV6-2 or TRBV6-3 and TRBJ2-3; D call uncertain. The CDR3 contains 14 residues. V was trimmed by 4 bases and J by 4 bases, leaving 12 bases between them. The germline CDR1 and CDR2 sequences are MNHEY and SVGEGT. In nucleotides, the CDR3 is TGTGCCAGCAGTTGGCGTGCTGTACCAGATACGCAGTATTTT. It yields the protein CASSWRAVPDTQYF.

The chain has TRBV18 and TRBJ2-5; no firm D call. The germline V gene has CDR1 KGHSH and CDR2 LQKENI. The CDR3 totals 17 residues. Trimming left V 2 bases short and J 3 bases short, with 19 bases between. The CDR3, as DNA: TGTGCCAGCTCACCAATTCTGGGTCTCAGGCGAGAAGAGACCCAGTACTTC. It is translated as CASSPILGLRREETQYF.

The chain has TRBV6-5 and TRBJ1-6; D is unresolved. Germline CDR1 MNHEY, CDR2 SVGAGI. CDR3 length: 14 residues. V was shortened by 0 bases and J by 5 bases, with 5 bases between the two germline ends. This chain's CDR3 is CASSYSSDNSPLHF. The CDR3 DNA reads as TGTGCCAGCAGTTACTCTTCAGATAATTCACCCCTCCACTTT.

The V and J genes are TRBV6-5 and TRBJ2-5, with 11 positions matching TRBD2. Germline V gene lookup returns CDR1 MNHEY and CDR2 SVGAGI. V lost 4 bases to trimming and J lost 4 bases; unmatched junction nucleotides: 5. This CDR3 has 15 residues. The DNA for the CDR3 is TGTGCCAGCAGTTTGGGGACTAGCGGTGGAGAGACCCAGTACTTC. It codes for CASSLGTSGGETQYF.